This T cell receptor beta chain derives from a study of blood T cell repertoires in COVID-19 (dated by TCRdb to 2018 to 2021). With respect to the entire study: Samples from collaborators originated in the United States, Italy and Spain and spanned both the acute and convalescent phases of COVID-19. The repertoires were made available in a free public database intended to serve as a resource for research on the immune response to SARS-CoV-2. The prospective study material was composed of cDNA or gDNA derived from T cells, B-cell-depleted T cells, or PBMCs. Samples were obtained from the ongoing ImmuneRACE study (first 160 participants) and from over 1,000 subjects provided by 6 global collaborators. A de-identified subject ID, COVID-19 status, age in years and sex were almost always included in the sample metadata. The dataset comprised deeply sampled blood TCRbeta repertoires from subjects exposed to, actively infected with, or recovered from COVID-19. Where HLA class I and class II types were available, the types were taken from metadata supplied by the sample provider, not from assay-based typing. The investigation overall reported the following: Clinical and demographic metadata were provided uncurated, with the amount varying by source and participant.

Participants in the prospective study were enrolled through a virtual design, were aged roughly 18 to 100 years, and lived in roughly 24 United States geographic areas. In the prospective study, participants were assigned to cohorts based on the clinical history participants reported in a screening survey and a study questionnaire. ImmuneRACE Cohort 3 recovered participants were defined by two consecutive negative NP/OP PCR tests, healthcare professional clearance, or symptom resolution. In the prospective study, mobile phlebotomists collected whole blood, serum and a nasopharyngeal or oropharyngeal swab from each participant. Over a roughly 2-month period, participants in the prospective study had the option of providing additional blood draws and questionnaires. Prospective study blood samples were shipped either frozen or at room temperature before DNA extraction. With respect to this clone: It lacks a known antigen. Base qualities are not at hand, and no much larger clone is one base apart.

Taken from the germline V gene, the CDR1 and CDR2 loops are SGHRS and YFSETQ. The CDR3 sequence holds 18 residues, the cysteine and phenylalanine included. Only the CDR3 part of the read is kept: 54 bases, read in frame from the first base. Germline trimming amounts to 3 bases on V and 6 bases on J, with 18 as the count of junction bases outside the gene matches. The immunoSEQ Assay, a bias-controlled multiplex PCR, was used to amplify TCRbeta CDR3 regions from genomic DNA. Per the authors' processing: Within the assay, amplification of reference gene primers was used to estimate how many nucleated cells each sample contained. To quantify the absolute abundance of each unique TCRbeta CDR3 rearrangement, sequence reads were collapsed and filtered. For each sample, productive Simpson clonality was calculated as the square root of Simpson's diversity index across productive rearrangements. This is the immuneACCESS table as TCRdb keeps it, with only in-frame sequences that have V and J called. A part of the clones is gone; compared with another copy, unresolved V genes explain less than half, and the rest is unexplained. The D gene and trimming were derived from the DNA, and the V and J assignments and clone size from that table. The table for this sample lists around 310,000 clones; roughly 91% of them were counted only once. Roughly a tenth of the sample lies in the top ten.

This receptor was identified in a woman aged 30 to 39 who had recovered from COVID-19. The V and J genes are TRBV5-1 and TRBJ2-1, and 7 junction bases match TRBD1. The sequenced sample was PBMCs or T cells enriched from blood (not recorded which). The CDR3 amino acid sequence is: CASSWVYRGRSGRNEQFF. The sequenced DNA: TGCGCCAGCAGCTGGGTATATAGGGGGCGCTCAGGACGCAATGAGCAGTTCTTC.